This TCR beta chain emerged from a study of the immune and genomic landscape of osteosarcoma. For the study at large: Median age at diagnosis was approximately 25 years, range roughly 5-85. About 70% had unfavorable pathologic response to standard therapy. Regarding the study as a whole: Clonality was higher in immune-hot C3 than cold C1, yet still low.

Comment on this clone: Its antigen is undetermined.

Libraries were prepared by immunoSEQ multiplex PCR; TCRdb keeps only in-frame clonotypes and omits some of them. The sample has about 6,200 clones, 65% to 70% seen once; the top ten hold 15%. Osteosarcoma specimens were post-treatment primary, local recurrence and metastasis tumors from poor-prognosis patients. CDR3 length equals 18 residues. Germline V gives CDR1 MNHEY, CDR2 SMNVEV (reference sequence). Trimming took 3 bases from V and 0 from J; bases not matched to a gene: 9. The source is a human donor with osteosarcoma. Sequenced input: osteosarcoma tumor tissue from the lung. This sequence joins TRBV27 and TRBJ2-1, with 9 bases aligning to TRBD2. Written as DNA, the CDR3 is TGTGCCAGCAGTTTCATAAAGAGCGGGGGGAGCTCCTACAATGAGCAGTTCTTC. Its protein is CASSFIKSGGSSYNEQFF.